This TCR beta chain was recovered during a study of blood T cell repertoires in COVID-19. V was pared by 6 bases and J by 3 bases, with 12 bases between. The germline CDR1 and CDR2 sequences are MNHNY and SVGAGI (reference sequence). The CDR3 extends over 13 amino acids. The assay was immunoSEQ multiplex PCR, and TCRdb's table has in-frame clones only and misses some. The table includes roughly 140,000 clones, approximately 85% detected once. Sequencing was performed on peripheral blood. V gene TRBV6-6 combines with J gene TRBJ2-7; D may be TRBD1 (5 bases). The TCR comes from a woman in her fifties or sixties with COVID-19, enrolled during active disease. This CDR3 is CASSIDSFYEQYF. CDR3 coding DNA: TGTGCCAGCAGCATCGACAGTTTCTACGAGCAGTACTTC.